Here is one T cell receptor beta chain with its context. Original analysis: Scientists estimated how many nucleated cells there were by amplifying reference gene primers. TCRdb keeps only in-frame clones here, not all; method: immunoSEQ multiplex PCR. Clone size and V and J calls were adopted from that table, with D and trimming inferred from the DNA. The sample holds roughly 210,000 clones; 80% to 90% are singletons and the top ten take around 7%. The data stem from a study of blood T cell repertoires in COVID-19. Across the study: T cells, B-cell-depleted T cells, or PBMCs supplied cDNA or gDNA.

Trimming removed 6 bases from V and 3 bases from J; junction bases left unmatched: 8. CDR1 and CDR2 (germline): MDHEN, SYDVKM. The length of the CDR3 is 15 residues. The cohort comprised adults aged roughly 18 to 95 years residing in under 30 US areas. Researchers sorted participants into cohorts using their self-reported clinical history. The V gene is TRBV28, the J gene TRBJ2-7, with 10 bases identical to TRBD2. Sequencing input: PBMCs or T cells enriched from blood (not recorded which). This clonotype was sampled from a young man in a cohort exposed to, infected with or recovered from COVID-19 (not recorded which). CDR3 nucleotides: TGTGCCAGCAGCACTGCTAGCGGGAGATTCTACGAGCAGTACTTC. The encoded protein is CASSTASGRFYEQYF.